What follows is one T cell receptor (beta chain) and its context. This clone turned up a few times. What this receptor recognizes is not known. No much larger clone exists at a distance of one base, and base qualities are not known. TCRbeta CDR3 regions were amplified from genomic DNA by means of the immunoSEQ Assay, a bias-controlled multiplex PCR. As for the original processing: The number of nucleated cells in each sample was estimated from the amplification of reference gene primers within the assay. To quantify the absolute abundance of each unique TCRbeta CDR3 rearrangement, sequence reads were collapsed and filtered. For each sample, productive Simpson clonality was calculated by taking the square root of Simpson's diversity index across productive rearrangements. Imported from immuneACCESS, the table was reduced by TCRdb to in-frame sequences with V and J called. These copies leave out some clones; in studies compared against another copy, an unresolved V gene accounts for under half, and the cause of the remainder is not known. That table supplies the V and J calls and clone size; D and trimming were determined from the DNA. This sample comprises 150,000 to 200,000 clones, about 80% of them detected only once. The ten biggest clones cover approximately 7.9% of the sample.

These data come from a study of blood T cell repertoires in COVID-19 (dated by TCRdb to about 2020). For context, the study as a whole: Collaborator samples came from the United States, Italy and Spain and covered acute and convalescent phases of COVID-19. The repertoires were released in a freely available public database intended as a resource for research on the immune response to SARS-CoV-2. The samples were drawn from two sources: the first 160 participants of the ongoing ImmuneRACE study, and 1,000 to 1,500 subjects contributed by 6 global collaborators. The material from the prospective study consisted of cDNA or gDNA derived from T cells, B-cell-depleted T cells, or PBMCs. Nearly every sample came with metadata listing a de-identified subject ID, COVID-19 status, age in years and sex. Where available, HLA class I and class II types were obtained from metadata supplied by the sample provider rather than from assay-based typing. Deeply sampled blood TCRbeta repertoires from subjects exposed to, actively infected with, or recovered from COVID-19 were included in the dataset.

The germline V gene encodes CDR1 SEHNR and CDR2 FQNEAQ (reference sequence). V and J are truncated by 1 base and 3 bases respectively, leaving an intervening sequence of 14 bases. Taken from cysteine to phenylalanine, the CDR3 has 16 residues. Just CDR3 DNA is preserved here, 48 bases in frame from base 1. The investigation overall reported the following: How much clinical and demographic metadata was included differed by source and by participant, and the metadata was provided uncurated.

Enrolling through a virtual design, the prospective study's participants ranged in age from roughly 18 to 89 years and lived across more than 20 United States geographic areas. Cohort assignment in the prospective study relied on participant-reported clinical history from a screening survey and a study questionnaire. Recovered participants in ImmuneRACE Cohort 3 were defined by two consecutive negative NP/OP PCR tests, clearance by a healthcare professional, or resolution of symptoms. In the prospective study, whole blood, serum and a nasopharyngeal or oropharyngeal swab were collected from each participant by mobile phlebotomists. Additional blood draws and questionnaires over an approximately 2-month period could optionally be provided by prospective study participants. Before DNA extraction, blood samples from the prospective study were shipped at room temperature or frozen.

The V gene is TRBV7-9 and the J gene is TRBJ2-3; a confident D gene designation cannot be given. Sequenced input: PBMCs or T cells enriched from blood (not recorded which). The receptor's source is a middle-aged man who had recovered from COVID-19. The CDR3 reads CASSLGLDPSTDTQYF. The DNA reads as follows: TGTGCCAGCAGCTTAGGTCTAGACCCTTCTACAGATACGCAGTATTTT.